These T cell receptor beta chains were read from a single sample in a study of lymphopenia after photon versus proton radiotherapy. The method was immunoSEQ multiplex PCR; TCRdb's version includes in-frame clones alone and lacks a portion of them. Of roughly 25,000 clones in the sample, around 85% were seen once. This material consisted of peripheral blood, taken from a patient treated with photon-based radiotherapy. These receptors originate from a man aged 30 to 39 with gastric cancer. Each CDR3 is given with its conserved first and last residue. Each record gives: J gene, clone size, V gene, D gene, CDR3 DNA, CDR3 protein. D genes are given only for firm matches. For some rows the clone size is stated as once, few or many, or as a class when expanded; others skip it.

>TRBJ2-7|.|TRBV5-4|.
TGTGCCAGCAGACAAACAGGAACGAGCTCCTACGAGCAGTACTTC
CASRQTGTSSYEQYF
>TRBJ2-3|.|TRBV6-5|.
TGTGCCAGCCGAGGGCCCACAGATACGCAGTATTTT
CASRGPTDTQYF
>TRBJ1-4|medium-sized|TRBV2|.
TGTGCCAGCAGTGAACAGCGTGCAACTAATGAAAAACTGTTTTTT
CASSEQRATNEKLFF
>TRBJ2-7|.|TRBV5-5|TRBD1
TGTGCCAGCAGCCAGGAGACCAGGGGGCGATTTTACGAGCAGTACTTC
CASSQETRGRFYEQYF
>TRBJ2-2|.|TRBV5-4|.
TGTGCCAGCAGCGCTACAGTTGGTGGAACCGGGGAGCTGTTTTTT
CASSATVGGTGELFF
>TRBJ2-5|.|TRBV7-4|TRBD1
TGTGCCAGCAGCTTGCTGGGACCGGGACAGCGTAAGGATTGCGGACAAGAGACCCAGTACTTC
CASSLLGPGQRKDCGQETQYF
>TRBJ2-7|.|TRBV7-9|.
TGTGCCAGCAGCCCAGAGTGGCCCTACGAGCAGTACTTC
CASSPEWPYEQYF
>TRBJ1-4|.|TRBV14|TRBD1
TGTGCCAGCAGCCATCGACAGGGGGTCACTAATGAAAAACTGTTTTTT
CASSHRQGVTNEKLFF
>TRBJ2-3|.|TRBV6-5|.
TGTGCCACTGCCCAGGTACGGGGCACAGATACGCAGTATTTT
CATAQVRGTDTQYF
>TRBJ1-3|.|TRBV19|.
TGTGCCAGTAAAGGGGTATCTGGAAACACCATATATTTT
CASKGVSGNTIYF
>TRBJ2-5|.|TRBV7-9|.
TGTGCCAGCAGCCCCCCCGGGGAGCCCGAGACCCAGTACTTC
CASSPPGEPETQYF
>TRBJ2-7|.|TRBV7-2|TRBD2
TGTGCCAGCAGCTTAGGGCGGGAGGCCGAGCAGTACTTC
CASSLGREAEQYF
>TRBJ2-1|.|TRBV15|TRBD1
TGTGCCACCAGCAGAGATGATGTGGGACAGGGGATCTTCTACAATGAGCAGTTCTTC
CATSRDDVGQGIFYNEQFF
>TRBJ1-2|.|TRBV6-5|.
TGTGCCAGCAGGGGACTAACACAATCCTATGGCTACACCTTC
CASRGLTQSYGYTF
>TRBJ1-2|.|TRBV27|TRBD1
TGTGCCAGCAGTCTTTCCCGGGACAGGGTCAACTATGGCTACACCTTC
CASSLSRDRVNYGYTF
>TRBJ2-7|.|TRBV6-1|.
TGTGCCAGCAGTGAAGCAATTCCCCCAGGGTTATCCGAGCAGTACTTC
CASSEAIPPGLSEQYF
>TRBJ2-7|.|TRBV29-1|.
TGCAGCGTAGGGGGGGGGCACTACGAGCAGTACTTC
CSVGGGHYEQYF
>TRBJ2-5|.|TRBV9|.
TGTGCCAGCAGCGATCGACCAAACCCGGAGACCCAGTACTTC
CASSDRPNPETQYF
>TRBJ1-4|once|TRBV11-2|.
TGCGCCAGCAGCTTAGGGGGGGTGGGAGCAACTAATGAAAAACTGTTTTTT
CASSLGGVGATNEKLFF
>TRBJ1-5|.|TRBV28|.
TGTGCCAGCAAACGTAGCAATCAGCCCCAGCATTTT
CASKRSNQPQHF
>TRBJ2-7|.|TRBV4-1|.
TGCGCCAGCAGCCAATTCCCTAGCGCGACGGGGGAGCAGTACTTC
CASSQFPSATGEQYF
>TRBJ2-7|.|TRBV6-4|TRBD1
TGTGCCAGCAGTGAAGGGACAGGGTCCCACGAGCAGTACTTC
CASSEGTGSHEQYF
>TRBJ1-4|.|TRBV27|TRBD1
TGTGCCAGCAGTTTTGGGACAGGGAGGGGAAAACTGTTTTTT
CASSFGTGRGKLFF
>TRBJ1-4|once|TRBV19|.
TGTGCCAGTAGTATAGAAGGGAAGCTCCATGAAAAACTGTTTTTT
CASSIEGKLHEKLFF
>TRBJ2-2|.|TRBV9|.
TGTGCCAGCAGCGTAGTGTCTAGCGCGAGCGACACCGGGGAGCTGTTTTTT
CASSVVSSASDTGELFF
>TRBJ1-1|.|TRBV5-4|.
TGTGCCAGCAGCCTACGCGGGGTTTGGGAAGAAGCTTTCTTT
CASSLRGVWEEAFF